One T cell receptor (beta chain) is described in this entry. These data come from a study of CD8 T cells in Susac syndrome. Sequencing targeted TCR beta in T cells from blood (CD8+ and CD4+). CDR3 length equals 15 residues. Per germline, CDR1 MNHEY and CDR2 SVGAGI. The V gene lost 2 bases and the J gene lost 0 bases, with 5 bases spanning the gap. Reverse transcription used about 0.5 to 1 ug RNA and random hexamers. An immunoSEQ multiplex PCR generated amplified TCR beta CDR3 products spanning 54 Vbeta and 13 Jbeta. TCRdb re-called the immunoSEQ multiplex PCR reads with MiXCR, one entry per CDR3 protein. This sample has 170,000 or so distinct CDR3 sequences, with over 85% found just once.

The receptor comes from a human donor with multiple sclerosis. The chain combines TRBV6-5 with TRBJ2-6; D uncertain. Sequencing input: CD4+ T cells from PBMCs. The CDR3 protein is CASSYGDSGANVLTF. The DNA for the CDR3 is TGTGCCAGCAGTTACGGGGACTCTGGGGCCAACGTCCTGACTTTC.